The rows below give T cell receptor beta chains drawn from one sample of a study of shared clonotypes between healthy human individuals. The assay was immunoSEQ multiplex PCR, and TCRdb's table has in-frame clones only and misses some. The sample includes 2 million to 2.5 million clones, approximately 96% of them seen just once. The sample was naive CD4+ T cells sorted from blood. The receptors derive from a man between 18 and 35 years old in good health. Each CDR3 is given with its conserved first and last residue. Each record gives: clone size, J gene, D gene, V gene, CDR3 protein, CDR3 DNA. A D gene is named only where the DNA matches it firmly. A row's size may be missing; if present it is once, few, many or a size class.

size: .; J: TRBJ2-7; D: TRBD1; V: TRBV10-2; CDR3: CASSARQGASYEQYF; DNA: TGCGCCAGCAGTGCTCGACAGGGAGCATCCTACGAGCAGTACTTC
size: .; J: TRBJ1-2; D: .; V: TRBV27; CDR3: CASSLRLNYGYTF; DNA: TGTGCCAGCAGTTTACGACTGAACTATGGCTACACCTTC
size: .; J: TRBJ1-6; D: .; V: TRBV30; CDR3: CAWKKDSYSGLHF; DNA: TGTGCCTGGAAGAAGGACAGCTACTCGGGGCTCCACTTT
size: .; J: TRBJ1-4; D: .; V: TRBV5-1; CDR3: CASSLGVRANEKLFF; DNA: TGCGCCAGCAGCTTGGGGGTTAGGGCTAATGAAAAACTGTTTTTT
size: .; J: TRBJ2-6; D: .; V: TRBV28; CDR3: CASNLAGVSSGANVLTF; DNA: TGTGCCAGCAACCTGGCGGGCGTGAGCTCTGGGGCCAACGTCCTGACTTTC
size: .; J: TRBJ2-7; D: TRBD2; V: TRBV7-8; CDR3: CASRGLLGLGSGGQYF; DNA: TGTGCCAGCAGGGGCCTTCTAGGGCTCGGGAGCGGGGGGCAGTACTTC
size: .; J: TRBJ2-3; D: TRBD1; V: TRBV7-2; CDR3: CASSPPPGQRTDTQYF; DNA: TGTGCCAGCAGCCCCCCTCCGGGACAGCGGACAGATACGCAGTATTTT
size: .; J: TRBJ2-5; D: TRBD1; V: TRBV5-1; CDR3: CASSLLDRMQETQYF; DNA: TGCGCCAGCAGCTTGCTGGACAGGATGCAAGAGACCCAGTACTTC
size: .; J: TRBJ1-2; D: .; V: TRBV28; CDR3: CASSFPPGGGYGYTF; DNA: TGTGCCAGCAGTTTCCCGCCCGGGGGAGGGTATGGCTACACCTTC
size: .; J: TRBJ2-3; D: TRBD2; V: TRBV2; CDR3: CASRKREGSTDTQYF; DNA: TGTGCCAGCAGGAAGCGGGAGGGTAGCACAGATACGCAGTATTTT
size: .; J: TRBJ2-2; D: .; V: TRBV7-2; CDR3: CASSLEAANTGELFF; DNA: TGTGCCAGCAGCTTAGAAGCGGCGAACACCGGGGAGCTGTTTTTT
size: .; J: TRBJ2-7; D: TRBD2; V: TRBV5-6; CDR3: CASSPRLANSYEQYF; DNA: TGTGCCAGCAGCCCAAGACTAGCGAACTCCTACGAGCAGTACTTC
size: .; J: TRBJ1-2; D: .; V: TRBV4-2; CDR3: CASSQGDYGYTF; DNA: TGTGCCAGCAGCCAAGGGGACTATGGCTACACCTTC
size: .; J: TRBJ2-2; D: .; V: TRBV5-4; CDR3: CASRPGQIDSGELFF; DNA: TGTGCCAGCAGGCCGGGGCAGATTGATTCCGGGGAGCTGTTTTTT
size: .; J: TRBJ2-7; D: .; V: TRBV7-2; CDR3: CASSSQGYEQYF; DNA: TGTGCCAGCAGCTCACAGGGATACGAGCAGTACTTC
size: .; J: TRBJ1-5; D: .; V: TRBV6-5; CDR3: CASSLKGEGNQPQHF; DNA: TGTGCCAGCAGTTTGAAAGGGGAAGGCAATCAGCCCCAGCATTTT
size: .; J: TRBJ1-6; D: .; V: TRBV5-1; CDR3: CASSSTLNSPLHF; DNA: TGCGCCAGCAGCTCAACTCTCAATTCACCCCTCCACTTT
size: once; J: TRBJ1-1; D: .; V: TRBV29-1; CDR3: CSVDGAWTEAFF; DNA: TGCAGCGTTGATGGGGCATGGACTGAAGCTTTCTTT
size: once; J: TRBJ2-3; D: .; V: TRBV9; CDR3: CASSVDQVNTDTQYF; DNA: TGTGCCAGCAGCGTAGACCAGGTAAACACAGATACGCAGTATTTT
size: .; J: TRBJ2-3; D: TRBD2; V: TRBV4-2; CDR3: CASSPLGTSNTDTQYF; DNA: TGTGCCAGCAGCCCCTTGGGGACTAGCAATACAGATACGCAGTATTTT
size: .; J: TRBJ1-6; D: .; V: TRBV30; CDR3: CAWSGGLKGNSPLHF; DNA: TGTGCCTGGAGTGGGGGACTTAAGGGTAATTCACCCCTCCACTTT
size: once; J: TRBJ2-3; D: .; V: TRBV7-3; CDR3: CASSFGGGLSTDTQYF; DNA: TGTGCCAGCAGCTTCGGTGGTGGGCTCAGCACAGATACGCAGTATTTT
size: .; J: TRBJ2-7; D: .; V: TRBV6-5; CDR3: CASTPGARHEQYF; DNA: TGTGCCAGCACACCAGGGGCCCGCCACGAGCAGTACTTC
size: once; J: TRBJ2-1; D: .; V: TRBV2; CDR3: CASSDHPGNEQFF; DNA: TGTGCCAGCAGTGATCACCCGGGCAATGAGCAGTTCTTC
size: .; J: TRBJ1-4; D: .; V: TRBV5-6; CDR3: CASSKPGQTNEKLFF; DNA: TGTGCCAGCAGCAAGCCGGGCCAAACTAATGAAAAACTGTTTTTT
size: .; J: TRBJ1-1; D: TRBD1; V: TRBV28; CDR3: CASSRTGMNTEAFF; DNA: TGTGCCAGCAGCAGGACAGGGATGAACACTGAAGCTTTCTTT
size: .; J: TRBJ1-5; D: TRBD1; V: TRBV18; CDR3: CASSSQTPGGQPQHF; DNA: TGTGCCAGCTCATCCCAAACACCAGGGGGCCAGCCCCAGCATTTT
size: once; J: TRBJ2-7; D: .; V: TRBV11-2; CDR3: CASSFRGTDTYEQYF; DNA: TGTGCCAGCAGCTTCCGGGGGACGGATACCTACGAGCAGTACTTC
size: .; J: TRBJ1-1; D: .; V: TRBV5-4; CDR3: CASSFNRATEAFF; DNA: TGTGCCAGCAGCTTTAACAGGGCCACTGAAGCTTTCTTT
size: .; J: TRBJ2-2; D: .; V: TRBV9; CDR3: CASSQPPRGDTGELFF; DNA: TGTGCCAGCAGCCAACCCCCCAGGGGGGACACCGGGGAGCTGTTTTTT
size: once; J: TRBJ2-5; D: .; V: TRBV5-6; CDR3: CASSLGGPETQYF; DNA: TGTGCCAGCAGCTTGGGAGGGCCGGAGACCCAGTACTTC
size: .; J: TRBJ1-1; D: .; V: TRBV7-2; CDR3: CASSLRGGTEAFF; DNA: TGTGCCAGCAGCTTAAGGGGCGGAACTGAAGCTTTCTTT
size: .; J: TRBJ1-4; D: .; V: TRBV4-2; CDR3: CASSQDSKGLLRANEKLFF; DNA: TGTGCCAGCAGCCAAGATAGTAAGGGACTTTTACGAGCTAATGAAAAACTGTTTTTT
size: .; J: TRBJ1-4; D: .; V: TRBV30; CDR3: CAWSVRGRGSNEKLFF; DNA: TGTGCCTGGAGTGTACGGGGGCGCGGATCTAATGAAAAACTGTTTTTT
size: .; J: TRBJ1-1; D: .; V: TRBV28; CDR3: CASSVTSRGISEAFF; DNA: TGTGCCAGCAGCGTTACAAGTCGGGGTATCTCTGAAGCTTTCTTT
size: .; J: TRBJ1-2; D: TRBD1; V: TRBV6-5; CDR3: CASSTSGQGVVGYTF; DNA: TGTGCCAGCAGTACCTCGGGACAGGGGGTAGTTGGCTACACCTTC
size: .; J: TRBJ1-2; D: .; V: TRBV4-3; CDR3: CASSQDLLNYGYTF; DNA: TGCGCCAGCAGCCAAGATCTCTTAAACTATGGCTACACCTTC
size: .; J: TRBJ1-2; D: .; V: TRBV30; CDR3: CAWNRDQGYEGYTF; DNA: TGTGCCTGGAACCGGGACCAGGGGTATGAGGGCTACACCTTC
size: .; J: TRBJ1-1; D: .; V: TRBV6-6; CDR3: CASSYLGNTEAFF; DNA: TGTGCCAGCAGTTATTTGGGTAACACTGAAGCTTTCTTT
size: .; J: TRBJ2-3; D: TRBD2; V: TRBV5-1; CDR3: CASSLETSGNTDTQYF; DNA: TGCGCCAGCAGCTTGGAGACTAGCGGAAACACAGATACGCAGTATTTT
size: .; J: TRBJ1-3; D: .; V: TRBV7-9; CDR3: CASSLMTAGNTIYF; DNA: TGTGCCAGCAGCTTAATGACAGCCGGAAACACCATATATTTT
size: once; J: TRBJ2-7; D: TRBD2; V: TRBV11-2; CDR3: CASSLVGLGYEQYF; DNA: TGTGCCAGCAGCTTAGTGGGACTAGGCTACGAGCAGTACTTC
size: .; J: TRBJ2-2; D: TRBD2; V: TRBV28; CDR3: CASSLRRGSTGELFF; DNA: TGTGCCAGCAGTTTACGGCGGGGGAGCACCGGGGAGCTGTTTTTT
size: .; J: TRBJ2-3; D: .; V: TRBV11-2; CDR3: CASSPVRGRNTQYF; DNA: TGTGCCAGCAGCCCAGTACGGGGTAGGAATACGCAGTATTTT
size: .; J: TRBJ2-1; D: .; V: TRBV28; CDR3: CASSLGGSANEQFF; DNA: TGTGCCAGCAGTTTAGGGGGTTCGGCCAATGAGCAGTTCTTC
size: .; J: TRBJ1-2; D: .; V: TRBV2; CDR3: CASRMGTLRNYGYTF; DNA: TGTGCCAGCAGGATGGGGACGCTTCGGAACTATGGCTACACCTTC
size: .; J: TRBJ1-6; D: .; V: TRBV2; CDR3: CASSSGTETRNSPLHF; DNA: TGTGCCAGCAGTTCCGGGACCGAAACTCGGAATTCACCCCTCCACTTT
size: .; J: TRBJ2-7; D: .; V: TRBV30; CDR3: CAWSPGPVYEQYF; DNA: TGTGCCTGGAGTCCCGGCCCGGTCTACGAGCAGTACTTC
size: .; J: TRBJ1-3; D: .; V: TRBV5-1; CDR3: CASSLAAAGNTIYF; DNA: TGCGCCAGCAGCTTGGCGGCTGCTGGAAACACCATATATTTT
size: .; J: TRBJ2-6; D: .; V: TRBV19; CDR3: CASTPWGNSGANVLTF; DNA: TGTGCCAGTACCCCCTGGGGGAACTCTGGGGCCAACGTCCTGACTTTC
size: once; J: TRBJ1-4; D: .; V: TRBV2; CDR3: CASSEALREKLFF; DNA: TGTGCCAGCAGTGAAGCGCTACGGGAAAAACTGTTTTTT